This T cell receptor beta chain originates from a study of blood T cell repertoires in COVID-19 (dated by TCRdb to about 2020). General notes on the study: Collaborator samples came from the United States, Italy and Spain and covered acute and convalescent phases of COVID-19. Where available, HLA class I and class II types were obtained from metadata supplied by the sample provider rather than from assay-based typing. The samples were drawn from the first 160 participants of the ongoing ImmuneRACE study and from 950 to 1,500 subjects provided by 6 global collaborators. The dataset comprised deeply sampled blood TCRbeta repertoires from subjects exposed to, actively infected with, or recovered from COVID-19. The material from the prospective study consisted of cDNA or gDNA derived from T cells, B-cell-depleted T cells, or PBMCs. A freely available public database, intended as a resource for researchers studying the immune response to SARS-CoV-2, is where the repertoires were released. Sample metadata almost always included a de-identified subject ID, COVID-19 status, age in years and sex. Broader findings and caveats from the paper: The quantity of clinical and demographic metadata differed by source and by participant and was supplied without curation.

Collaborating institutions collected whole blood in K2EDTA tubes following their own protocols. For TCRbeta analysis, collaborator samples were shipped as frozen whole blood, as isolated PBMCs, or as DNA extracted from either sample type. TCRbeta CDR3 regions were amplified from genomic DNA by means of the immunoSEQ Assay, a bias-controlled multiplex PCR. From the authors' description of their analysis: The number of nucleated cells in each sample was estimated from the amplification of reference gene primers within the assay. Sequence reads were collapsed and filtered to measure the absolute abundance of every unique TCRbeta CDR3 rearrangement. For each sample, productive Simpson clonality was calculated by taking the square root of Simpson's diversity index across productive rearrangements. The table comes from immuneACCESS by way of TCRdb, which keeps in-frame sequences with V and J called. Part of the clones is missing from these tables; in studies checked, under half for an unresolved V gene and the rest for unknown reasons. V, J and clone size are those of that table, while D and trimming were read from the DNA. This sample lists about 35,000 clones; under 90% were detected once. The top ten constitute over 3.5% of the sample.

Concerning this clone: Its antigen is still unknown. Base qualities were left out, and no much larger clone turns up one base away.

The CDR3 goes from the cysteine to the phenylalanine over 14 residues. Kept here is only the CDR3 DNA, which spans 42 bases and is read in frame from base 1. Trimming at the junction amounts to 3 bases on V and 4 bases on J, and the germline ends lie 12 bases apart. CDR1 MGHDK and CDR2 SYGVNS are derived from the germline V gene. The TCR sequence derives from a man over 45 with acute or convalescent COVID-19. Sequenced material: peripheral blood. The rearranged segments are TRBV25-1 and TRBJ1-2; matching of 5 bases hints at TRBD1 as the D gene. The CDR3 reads CASSDRVLGYGYTF. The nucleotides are TGTGCCAGCAGTGACAGGGTTCTTGGCTATGGCTACACCTTC.